This is a list of T cell receptor beta chains from one sample in a study of T cell responses to AZD1222 COVID-19 vaccine. The method was immunoSEQ multiplex PCR; TCRdb's version includes in-frame clones alone and lacks a portion of them. The sample has roughly 150,000 clones, 85% to 95% seen once. This specimen was peripheral blood, taken 28 days after the second AZD1222 dose. These receptors were taken from an adult who received the AZD1222 COVID-19 vaccine. CDR3s include the opening cysteine and the closing phenylalanine or tryptophan. The order of the fields is D gene, clone size, J gene, V gene, CDR3 protein, CDR3 DNA. The D gene is left open where the match is weak. Rows may omit the clone size; those that give it use once, few, many or a size class.

d_call: TRBD2; clone_size: -; j_call: TRBJ2-1; v_call: TRBV14; cdr3_aa: CASSQDQAGGREQFF; cdr3_nt: TGTGCCAGCAGCCAAGATCAAGCGGGGGGGCGAGAGCAGTTCTTC
d_call: -; clone_size: -; j_call: TRBJ2-2; v_call: TRBV19; cdr3_aa: CASTDRPNTGELFF; cdr3_nt: TGTGCCAGTACCGACAGGCCGAACACCGGGGAGCTGTTTTTT
d_call: -; clone_size: -; j_call: TRBJ1-5; v_call: TRBV6-6; cdr3_aa: CASSYSRNQPQHF; cdr3_nt: TGTGCCAGCAGTTACTCTCGCAATCAGCCCCAGCATTTT
d_call: TRBD1; clone_size: -; j_call: TRBJ1-1; v_call: TRBV10-3; cdr3_aa: CAISEPRQGNTEAFF; cdr3_nt: TGTGCCATCAGTGAGCCCCGACAGGGCAACACTGAAGCTTTCTTT
d_call: TRBD1; clone_size: -; j_call: TRBJ2-7; v_call: TRBV4-1; cdr3_aa: CASSLTTGLNEQYF; cdr3_nt: TGCGCCAGCAGCCTCACGACAGGGCTCAACGAGCAGTACTTC
d_call: -; clone_size: -; j_call: TRBJ1-1; v_call: TRBV5-1; cdr3_aa: CASSNDRIPSTEAFF; cdr3_nt: TGCGCCAGCAGCAACGACAGGATCCCGAGTACTGAAGCTTTCTTT
d_call: -; clone_size: -; j_call: TRBJ1-2; v_call: TRBV18; cdr3_aa: CASSPSRGSANYGYTF; cdr3_nt: TGTGCCAGCTCACCCTCTCGGGGGTCTGCTAACTATGGCTACACCTTC
d_call: -; clone_size: -; j_call: TRBJ1-2; v_call: TRBV4-1; cdr3_aa: CASSQEVQGLGYGYTF; cdr3_nt: TGCGCCAGCAGCCAAGAGGTCCAGGGCCTCGGCTATGGCTACACCTTC
d_call: -; clone_size: -; j_call: TRBJ2-4; v_call: TRBV28; cdr3_aa: CASSPPGTKNIQYF; cdr3_nt: TGTGCCAGCAGTCCCCCGGGGACCAAAAACATTCAGTACTTC
d_call: -; clone_size: -; j_call: TRBJ2-7; v_call: TRBV11-2; cdr3_aa: CASSLGPLYEQYF; cdr3_nt: TGTGCCAGCAGCTTAGGGCCCCTCTACGAGCAGTACTTC
d_call: TRBD2; clone_size: -; j_call: TRBJ2-1; v_call: TRBV19; cdr3_aa: CASSMQTSGRSNEQFF; cdr3_nt: TGTGCCAGTAGTATGCAGACTAGCGGGCGGAGCAATGAGCAGTTCTTC
d_call: TRBD1; clone_size: -; j_call: TRBJ1-5; v_call: TRBV7-9; cdr3_aa: CASSGTGSNQPQHF; cdr3_nt: TGTGCCAGCAGCGGGACAGGGTCCAATCAGCCCCAGCATTTT
d_call: TRBD1; clone_size: -; j_call: TRBJ1-1; v_call: TRBV13; cdr3_aa: CASSRKDRDPEAFF; cdr3_nt: TGTGCCAGCAGCCGAAAGGACAGGGACCCTGAAGCTTTCTTT
d_call: -; clone_size: once; j_call: TRBJ1-4; v_call: TRBV7-2; cdr3_aa: CASSLTSGTFVNEKLFF; cdr3_nt: TGTGCCAGCAGCTTAACTTCCGGGACCTTCGTTAATGAAAAACTGTTTTTT
d_call: -; clone_size: -; j_call: TRBJ2-6; v_call: TRBV5-1; cdr3_aa: CASSLEGSSGANVLTF; cdr3_nt: TGCGCCAGCAGCTTGGAGGGGAGCTCTGGGGCCAACGTCCTGACTTTC
d_call: -; clone_size: -; j_call: TRBJ1-2; v_call: TRBV5-5; cdr3_aa: CASNPGRALNYGYTF; cdr3_nt: TGTGCCAGCAACCCCGGCAGAGCCTTAAACTATGGCTACACCTTC
d_call: -; clone_size: -; j_call: TRBJ2-4; v_call: TRBV9; cdr3_aa: CASSAGGRPGDIQYF; cdr3_nt: TGTGCCAGCAGCGCCGGAGGGAGGCCGGGGGACATTCAGTACTTC
d_call: TRBD1; clone_size: -; j_call: TRBJ1-6; v_call: TRBV4-1; cdr3_aa: CASSQPRTGGDSPLHF; cdr3_nt: TGCGCCAGCAGCCAACCCCGGACAGGGGGCGATTCACCCCTCCACTTT
d_call: TRBD1; clone_size: -; j_call: TRBJ1-1; v_call: TRBV5-6; cdr3_aa: CASGLDRASSGAFF; cdr3_nt: TGTGCCAGCGGACTGGACAGGGCCAGTTCCGGAGCTTTCTTT
d_call: -; clone_size: -; j_call: TRBJ2-7; v_call: TRBV25-1; cdr3_aa: CASSEYGAVAYEQYF; cdr3_nt: TGTGCCAGCAGTGAATATGGGGCGGTTGCCTACGAGCAGTACTTC
d_call: -; clone_size: -; j_call: TRBJ1-1; v_call: TRBV6-6; cdr3_aa: CASRPSGRMNTEAFF; cdr3_nt: TGTGCCAGCAGACCATCGGGACGGATGAACACTGAAGCTTTCTTT
d_call: -; clone_size: -; j_call: TRBJ2-1; v_call: TRBV21-1; cdr3_aa: CASRRESSYNEQFF; cdr3_nt: TGTGCCAGCAGACGGGAAAGCTCCTACAATGAGCAGTTCTTC
d_call: TRBD1; clone_size: few; j_call: TRBJ1-5; v_call: TRBV4-1; cdr3_aa: CASSHGTDWGNQPQHF; cdr3_nt: TGCGCCAGCAGCCACGGGACAGATTGGGGCAATCAGCCCCAGCATTTT
d_call: -; clone_size: -; j_call: TRBJ2-1; v_call: TRBV2; cdr3_aa: CASSRLASSYNEQFF; cdr3_nt: TGTGCCAGCAGTAGGCTAGCGAGCTCCTACAATGAGCAGTTCTTC
d_call: -; clone_size: -; j_call: TRBJ2-5; v_call: TRBV2; cdr3_aa: CASSPGGPETQYF; cdr3_nt: TGTGCCAGCAGCCCCGGGGGGCCAGAGACCCAGTACTTC
d_call: -; clone_size: -; j_call: TRBJ1-2; v_call: TRBV3-1/TRBV3-2; cdr3_aa: CASSQGGKPGYTF; cdr3_nt: TGTGCCAGCAGCCAGGGAGGAAAGCCTGGCTACACCTTC
d_call: TRBD1; clone_size: -; j_call: TRBJ1-4; v_call: TRBV28; cdr3_aa: CASSFYTGGALEKLFF; cdr3_nt: TGTGCCAGCAGTTTTTACACAGGGGGCGCCTTGGAAAAACTGTTTTTT
d_call: -; clone_size: -; j_call: TRBJ2-7; v_call: TRBV7-9; cdr3_aa: CASSPGPLEQYF; cdr3_nt: TGTGCCAGCAGCCCGGGCCCCCTCGAGCAGTACTTC
d_call: -; clone_size: -; j_call: TRBJ1-1; v_call: TRBV5-1; cdr3_aa: CASSLVTNTEAFF; cdr3_nt: TGCGCCAGCAGCTTGGTCACGAACACTGAAGCTTTCTTT
d_call: TRBD2; clone_size: -; j_call: TRBJ2-7; v_call: TRBV3-1/TRBV3-2; cdr3_aa: CASSQAGGPYEQYF; cdr3_nt: TGTGCCAGCAGTCAAGCGGGAGGGCCGTACGAGCAGTACTTC
d_call: TRBD1; clone_size: -; j_call: TRBJ2-3; v_call: TRBV13; cdr3_aa: CASSSTGIPTDTQYF; cdr3_nt: TGTGCCAGCAGCTCGACAGGGATTCCCACAGATACGCAGTATTTT
d_call: -; clone_size: -; j_call: TRBJ1-6; v_call: TRBV27; cdr3_aa: CASSSQNSHYNSPLHF; cdr3_nt: TGTGCCAGCAGTTCACAGAACTCCCACTATAATTCACCCCTCCACTTT
d_call: -; clone_size: -; j_call: TRBJ2-1; v_call: TRBV3-1/TRBV3-2; cdr3_aa: CASSGREGSYNEQFF; cdr3_nt: TGTGCCAGCAGCGGAAGGGAAGGCAGCTACAATGAGCAGTTCTTC
d_call: TRBD1; clone_size: -; j_call: TRBJ1-6; v_call: TRBV30; cdr3_aa: CAWNPRGASPLHF; cdr3_nt: TGTGCCTGGAATCCCAGGGGGGCTTCACCCCTCCACTTT
d_call: -; clone_size: -; j_call: TRBJ2-7; v_call: TRBV5-1; cdr3_aa: CASSFNQYEQYF; cdr3_nt: TGCGCCAGCAGCTTTAACCAATACGAGCAGTACTTC
d_call: -; clone_size: -; j_call: TRBJ2-2; v_call: TRBV5-1; cdr3_aa: CASSFDGTNTGELFF; cdr3_nt: TGCGCCAGCAGCTTTGACGGAACGAACACCGGGGAGCTGTTTTTT
d_call: TRBD1; clone_size: -; j_call: TRBJ2-7; v_call: TRBV5-6; cdr3_aa: CASSLAGTGAYEQYF; cdr3_nt: TGTGCCAGCAGCTTGGCCGGGACAGGGGCCTACGAGCAGTACTTC
d_call: -; clone_size: -; j_call: TRBJ1-3; v_call: TRBV28; cdr3_aa: CASSASGKDAISGNTIYF; cdr3_nt: TGTGCCAGCAGTGCCAGTGGTAAGGACGCGATCTCTGGAAACACCATATATTTT
d_call: TRBD1; clone_size: -; j_call: TRBJ2-7; v_call: TRBV2; cdr3_aa: CASSDWTGNYEQYF; cdr3_nt: TGTGCCAGCAGTGATTGGACAGGGAACTACGAGCAGTACTTC
d_call: TRBD1; clone_size: -; j_call: TRBJ1-4; v_call: TRBV19; cdr3_aa: CASSVGQGAATNEKLFF; cdr3_nt: TGTGCCAGTAGTGTCGGACAGGGGGCGGCAACTAATGAAAAACTGTTTTTT
d_call: -; clone_size: -; j_call: TRBJ1-2; v_call: TRBV3-1/TRBV3-2; cdr3_aa: CASSQGPAGLYTF; cdr3_nt: TGTGCCAGCAGCCAAGGCCCGGCAGGGCTCTACACCTTC
d_call: -; clone_size: -; j_call: TRBJ2-2; v_call: TRBV9; cdr3_aa: CASSVGSLNTGELFF; cdr3_nt: TGTGCCAGCAGCGTTGGTAGTTTGAACACCGGGGAGCTGTTTTTT
d_call: -; clone_size: -; j_call: TRBJ2-3; v_call: TRBV5-6; cdr3_aa: CASSFGLAADTQYF; cdr3_nt: TGTGCCAGCAGCTTTGGGTTAGCGGCAGATACGCAGTATTTT
d_call: -; clone_size: -; j_call: TRBJ2-1; v_call: TRBV19; cdr3_aa: CASSMWGVKSTEQFF; cdr3_nt: TGTGCCAGTAGTATGTGGGGAGTTAAAAGTACTGAGCAGTTCTTC
d_call: -; clone_size: -; j_call: TRBJ2-2; v_call: TRBV6-5; cdr3_aa: CASRLGGTNTGELFF; cdr3_nt: TGTGCCAGCAGGTTGGGGGGAACGAACACCGGGGAGCTGTTTTTT
d_call: TRBD1; clone_size: -; j_call: TRBJ2-7; v_call: TRBV3-1/TRBV3-2; cdr3_aa: CASSQSRTGTYEQYF; cdr3_nt: TGTGCCAGCAGCCAATCCCGGACAGGGACCTACGAGCAGTACTTC